This TCR beta chain originates from a study of early T cells in non-severe SARS-CoV-2 infection. Study-level information: Chains from this unsorted whole-blood bulk RNA could not be paired. The study's findings and limits: CD4 and private specificities were missed by VDJdb matching, which favored anti-spike CD8 responses.

This clonotype was found a few times. Antigen unknown. Unique molecular identifiers were added to individual cDNA molecules. A single record per CDR3 protein comes from TCRdb applying MiXCR to the 5' RACE reads. This table holds under 45,000 distinct CDR3 sequences, around 9.9% found once. Germline V gene data show CDR1 as LNHDA and CDR2 as SQIVND (reference sequence). V was shortened by 9 bases and J by 8 bases, with 22 bases between the two germline ends. The CDR3 length is 15 residues. Sequencing input: whole blood. The clonotype was recovered from an adult who was a healthcare worker with PCR-confirmed SARS-CoV-2 infection or an uninfected control (not recorded which). The chain has TRBV19 and TRBJ1-4; tentatively, D is TRBD1 (6 bases). CDR3 nucleotides: TGTGCCAGCACAGGCCGCGGGGGGCTAAGGGAAAAACTGTTTTTT. Translated, it gives CASTGRGGLREKLFF.